This T cell receptor (beta chain) was captured in a study of Graves' ophthalmopathy and Graves' hyperthyroidism. Study results and limitations: As the model predicted ophthalmopathy progression, it achieved a sensitivity of 65% to 71% and a specificity of 72% to 80%. A classifier, a 13-signature model, separated ophthalmopathy from stable hyperthyroidism with about 88% sensitivity and 75% to 83% specificity. Appearing in blood as well were most expanded thyroid clonotypes above 0.001 frequency.

This clonotype was observed many times. The antigen is unknown. PBMCs came from approximately 10 ml of fresh peripheral blood. Amplification of TCR beta CDR3 regions used RNA transcripts. In the first round, RT-PCR was carried out with HTBI primers, and a multiplex PCR formed the second round. TCRdb passed the multiplex PCR reads through MiXCR, listing each CDR3 protein once. The sample shows some 410,000 distinct CDR3 sequences, under 25% of them seen only once. Sequencing was performed on peripheral blood. This clonotype originated in a woman aged 18-29 years with stable Graves' hyperthyroidism.

The CDR3 sequence: CASRPSSGKLETQYF. DNA for the CDR3: TGTGCCAGCCGCCCAAGCAGCGGGAAACTAGAGACCCAGTACTTC. The chain has TRBV2 and TRBJ2-5; TRBD2 agrees at 7 bases. This CDR3 is 15 amino acids long. The J segment lost 4 bases and the V segment lost 8 bases, leaving 13 bases of the junction unmatched. Germline V CDR1 and CDR2: SNHLY, FYNNEI.